This entry lists 4 T cell receptor beta chains sequenced from one sample in a study of blood T cell repertoires in COVID-19. The repertoire was sequenced with immunoSEQ multiplex PCR; TCRdb's copy has only in-frame clones and lacks some. Among 250,000 to 350,000 clones listed, about 85% were seen once. The sequencing input was peripheral blood. Receptor source: a human donor with COVID-19, enrolled during active disease. The donor label of this sample is uncertain.

The chain combines TRBV28 with TRBJ2-7; D perhaps matches TRBD1 (5 bases). This CDR3 region has 12 residues. V was cut by 10 bases and J by 0 bases, with 10 bases left in between. Germline loops: CDR1 MDHEN, CDR2 SYDVKM. CDR3 DNA sequence: TGTGCCACCGTAGGGGCCTCCTACGAGCAGTACTTC. Translating it yields CATVGASYEQYF. The whole variable domain, remainder taken from reference TRBV28 and TRBJ2-7, is DVKVTQSSRYLVKRTGEKVFLECVQDMDHENMFWYRQDPGLGLRLIYFSYDVKMKEKGDIPEGYSVSREKKERFSLILESASTNQTSMYLCATVGASYEQYFGPGTRLTVT.

The chain carries TRBV19 and TRBJ2-2, with 8 bases that match TRBD1. J was trimmed by 4 bases and V by 5 bases; bases with no gene match: 9. CDR3 length equals 16 residues. The germline V gene encodes CDR1 LNHDA and CDR2 SQIVND (reference sequence). CDR3 in DNA: TGTGCCAGTAGTGGAAGACAGGGGAGAAGCACCGGGGAGCTGTTTTTT. It specifies CASSGRQGRSTGELFF.

This clone is a singleton in its sample. This chain joins TRBV18 and TRBJ2-2, with a tentative D call TRBD1 (6 bases). V lost 0 bases to trimming and J lost 4 bases, with 15 bases between them. Germline values: CDR1 KGHSH, CDR2 LQKENI. The CDR3 consists of 17 residues. CDR3 loop: CASSPPSTSRGTGELFF. The CDR3 nucleotides are TGTGCCAGCTCACCACCCTCGACCTCCAGGGGCACCGGGGAGCTGTTTTTT.

The V call is TRBV11-2, the J call TRBJ2-2; TRBD2 matches at 9 bases. Germline lookup yields CDR1 SGHAT and CDR2 FQNNGV. The CDR3 is 16 residues long. V was clipped by 0 bases and J by 1 base; unmatched bases: 0. CDR3 DNA sequence: TGTGCCAGCAGCTTAGAACTAGCGGGGAACACCGGGGAGCTGTTTTTT. Encoded protein: CASSLELAGNTGELFF.